This TCR beta chain was documented in a study of shared clonotypes between healthy human individuals. Study-level results: Though the depth was large, rarefaction showed that sorted-subset sequencing was incomplete.

Assay used: immunoSEQ multiplex PCR; TCRdb lists only in-frame clones, some missing. The sample has 1,500,000 or so clones; about 96% are singletons. Germline V CDR1 and CDR2: SGHRS, YFSETQ. Germline trimming cut 0 bases from V and 3 bases from J; bases unmatched to any gene: 2. CDR3 length: 14 amino acids. This clone was recorded only once. Its antigen is not known. The identical CDR3 is also encoded by other nucleotide sequences in the sample. The V gene is TRBV5-1, the J gene TRBJ2-7; 8 nucleotides align to TRBD2. The clonotype comes from a man aged 25-45 years in good health. What was sequenced was naive CD4+ T cells sorted from blood. Subset in this sample: CD45RA+ positively selected. The CDR3 here is CASSLAGGNYEQYF. CDR3 nucleotides: TGCGCCAGCAGCTTGGCGGGGGGGAACTACGAGCAGTACTTC.